This record concerns one T cell receptor beta chain sequence. Its target is unknown. The data were obtained in a study of cytomegalovirus exposure and HLA in healthy donors. Overall study results and limits: In a later analysis, most CMV-associated TCR beta chains appeared HLA-restricted.

V dropped 3 bases and J dropped 0; count of bases not matched to a gene: 6. CDR3 size: 16 residues. CDR1 LNHDA and CDR2 SQIVND come from the germline V gene (reference sequence). Whether this donor was CMV seropositive was not recorded. The PCR ran on 60 Vbeta and 13 Jbeta primers. In the study's own analysis: The authors later counted 65 million to 90 million unique TCR beta chains, 9 million to 14 million of them shared. The repertoire was sequenced with immunoSEQ multiplex PCR; TCRdb's copy has only in-frame clones and lacks some. The V and J calls and clone size are taken from that table; D and trimming were inferred from the DNA. The sample has fewer than 150,000 clones; around three quarters are singletons.

The chain couples TRBV19 to TRBJ2-7, with 9 bases aligning to TRBD2. The material sequenced was PBMCs. The origin of this receptor is a man aged 30 to 39 in good health. The CDR3 region has the DNA TGTGCCAGTAGTATTAGCGGGAGCGCGAGCTCCTACGAGCAGTACTTC. The encoded protein is CASSISGSASSYEQYF.